Shown below are 24 T cell receptor beta chains from a single sample sequenced in a study of blood T cell repertoires in COVID-19. Sequencing used immunoSEQ multiplex PCR; TCRdb keeps in-frame clones, though not all of them. The data contain a few hundred thousand clones, 92% of them seen just once; the ten biggest clones take up around 18%. Sequencing input: PBMCs or T cells enriched from blood (not recorded which). The receptors were gathered from a woman in her 30s who had recovered from COVID-19.

Worth noting for this clone: A junction boundary mismatches the germline segment, possibly from a read error. The chain joins TRBV28 to TRBJ2-7, with 11 nucleotides matching TRBD2. The germline V gene has CDR1 MDHEN and CDR2 SYDVKM. The CDR3 has 13 residues. This chain's CDR3 is CASSLPGTSGTNF. The CDR3 DNA sequence: TGTGCCAGCAGTTTGCCGGGGACTAGCGGTACCAACTTC. Full variable domain (rest looked up from reference TRBV28 and TRBJ2-7): DVKVTQSSRYLVKRTGEKVFLECVQDMDHENMFWYRQDPGLGLRLIYFSYDVKMKEKGDIPEGYSVSREKKERFSLILESASTNQTSMYLCASSLPGTSGTNFGPGTRLTVT.

This clone turned up a few times. The genes are TRBV27 and TRBJ1-2; 8 nucleotides match TRBD1. V lost 0 bases and J lost 7; bases outside the gene matches: 10. CDR3 size: 16 residues. Germline V CDR1 and CDR2: MNHEY, SMNVEV (reference sequence). The CDR3 reads CASSLSETGAIGGYTF. The CDR3 DNA reads as TGTGCCAGCAGTTTATCCGAGACAGGGGCCATTGGTGGCTACACCTTC.

The rearrangement joins TRBV6-2 or TRBV6-3 to TRBJ1-5; D possibly corresponds to TRBD1 (5 bases). V was trimmed by 0 bases and J by 0 bases, leaving 9 bases between them. The CDR3 contains 16 residues. The germline gives CDR1 MNHEY, CDR2 SVGEGT. This CDR3 reads CASSYSWGDSNQPQHF. CDR3 bases: TGTGCCAGCAGTTACTCGTGGGGGGATAGCAATCAGCCCCAGCATTTT.

V usage is TRBV7-2 and J usage is TRBJ2-7, with TRBD2 matching 9 bases. The J segment lost 2 bases and the V segment lost 6 bases, leaving 11 bases of the junction unmatched. The germline CDR1 and CDR2 sequences are SGHTA and FQGNSA. This CDR3 is 16 amino acids long. CDR3 DNA sequence: TGTGCCAGCAGGCTAACTCTGGCGGGAGGGGCCTACGAGCAGTACTTC. It specifies CASRLTLAGGAYEQYF.

The chain combines TRBV6-2 or TRBV6-3 with TRBJ2-3; TRBD2 matches 7 bases. Germline V gives CDR1 MNHEY, CDR2 SVGEGT. The V segment lost 5 bases and the J segment 1 base; nucleotides outside the gene matches: 9. The CDR3 runs 16 residues. CDR3 coding DNA: TGTGCCAGCAGTCGGCGAGCGAGCGGGGGCACAGATACGCAGTATTTT. As protein: CASSRRASGGTDTQYF.

In this sample, this clone turned up a few times. This chain joins TRBV7-9 and TRBJ1-6; D is undetermined. This CDR3 has 16 residues. V gave up 1 base and J gave up 9 bases, with 16 bases separating them. Germline CDR1 reads SEHNR; CDR2 reads FQNEAQ (reference sequence). The CDR3 loop is CASSLGAPMEGSPLHF. CDR3 coding DNA: TGTGCCAGCAGCTTAGGGGCCCCAATGGAGGGTTCACCCCTCCACTTT. Full variable domain (outside the CDR3, taken from reference TRBV7-9 and TRBJ1-6): DTGVSQNPRHKITKRGQNVTFRCDPISEHNRLYWYRQTLGQGPEFLTYFQNEAQLEKSRLLSDRFSAERPKGSFSTLEIQRTEQGDSAMYLCASSLGAPMEGSPLHFGNGTRLTVT.

The chain recombines TRBV19 with TRBJ1-5, with 7 positions matching TRBD1. Germline CDR1 LNHDA, CDR2 SQIVND (reference sequence). The V gene end was trimmed by 6 bases and the J gene end by 0 bases; junction bases not matched to a gene: 5. The CDR3 has 15 residues. As DNA, the CDR3 is TGTGCCAGTAGCATCACAGGGGTTAGCAATCAGCCCCAGCATTTT. It encodes CASSITGVSNQPQHF. Looking up the rest from reference TRBV19 and TRBJ1-5 gives the full variable domain: DGGITQSPKYLFRKEGQNVTLSCEQNLNHDAMYWYRQDPGQGLRLIYYSQIVNDFQKGDIAEGYSVSREKKESFPLTVTSAQKNPTAFYLCASSITGVSNQPQHFGDGTRLSIL.

The chain links TRBV7-2 to TRBJ1-2; D is uncertain. V lost 0 bases and J 6 bases, leaving 5 bases between the germline ends. The CDR3 runs 12 residues. CDR1 is SGHTA and CDR2 is FQGNSA in the germline V gene. Here the CDR3 reads CASSLALDGYTF. DNA for the CDR3: TGTGCCAGCAGCTTAGCACTCGATGGCTACACCTTC.

The chain joins TRBV2 to TRBJ2-6; 9 bases map to TRBD1. The CDR3 consists of 18 residues. V was pared by 6 bases and J by 2 bases, with 11 bases of the junction left unmatched. Looked up from germline, CDR1 is SNHLY and CDR2 is FYNNEI. The CDR3 bases are TGTGCCAGCAGGAACCCGGGACAGGGAGCCCCTGGGGCCAACGTCCTGACTTTC. This translates into CASRNPGQGAPGANVLTF.

This sequence joins TRBV24-1 and TRBJ2-7; D gene uncertain. The germline CDR1 and CDR2 sequences are KGHDR and SFDVKD. The CDR3 covers 11 residues. The V end lost 12 bases, the J end lost 3 bases, and 11 bases lay between the germline ends. CDR3 DNA sequence: TGTGCCCCGTTTTCTATCTACGAGCAGTACTTC. This translates into CAPFSIYEQYF.

The chain employs TRBV14 and TRBJ2-3, with 7 bases that match TRBD1. The ends lost 0 bases at V and 6 bases at J; junction bases unmatched: 6. Germline lookup yields CDR1 SGHDN and CDR2 FVKESK. CDR3 size: 15 residues. The chain's CDR3 is CASSQDGQVLDTQYF. CDR3 DNA sequence: TGTGCCAGCAGCCAAGACGGACAGGTTCTCGATACGCAGTATTTT.

This chain links TRBV4-1 with TRBJ1-1; D gene uncertain. The length of the CDR3 is 17 residues. The germline CDR1 and CDR2 sequences are MGHRA and YSYEKL. Between the trimmed V and J ends, which lost 4 bases and 0 bases, there was a span of 18 bases. The CDR3 nucleotides are TGCGCCAGCAGCCCCCAAACCGGGTTCGCGTTGAACACTGAAGCTTTCTTT. Protein sequence: CASSPQTGFALNTEAFF.

J is TRBJ1-1 and V is TRBV7-8; D gene unclear. CDR3 length equals 11 residues. From germline, CDR1 is SGHVS and CDR2 FQNEAQ. The V end lost 5 bases, the J end lost 7 bases, and 8 bases lay between the germline ends. CDR3 region: CASSLLFEAFF. CDR3 nucleotides: TGTGCCAGCAGCCTTCTGTTTGAAGCTTTCTTT.

This chain joins TRBV2 and TRBJ2-5, with D perhaps matching TRBD2 (6 bases). Between the trimmed V and J ends, which lost 8 bases and 4 bases, there was a span of 8 bases. This CDR3 has 11 amino acids. Germline values: CDR1 SNHLY, CDR2 FYNNEI. This CDR3 reads CASRAGETQYF. The DNA of the CDR3 is TGTGCCAGCCGAGCGGGAGAGACCCAGTACTTC.

The chain combines TRBV28 with TRBJ1-5; 8 nucleotides line up with TRBD1. V shed 6 bases, J shed 5 bases, and the junction held 6 bases outside the gene matches. This CDR3 has 14 residues. Germline V gene lookup returns CDR1 MDHEN and CDR2 SYDVKM. CDR3 residues: CASRGTGAYQPQHF. The CDR3 bases are TGTGCCAGCAGAGGGACAGGAGCTTATCAGCCCCAGCATTTT.

V usage is TRBV29-1 and J usage is TRBJ1-1, with 8 bases fitting TRBD1. V gave up 7 bases and J gave up 0 bases; unmatched junction bases: 7. CDR1 SQVTM and CDR2 ANQGSEA come from the germline V gene. The CDR3 is 14 amino acids. As DNA, the CDR3 is TGCAGCGCGACAGGGGCCGGGATGAACACTGAAGCTTTCTTT. Translating gives CSATGAGMNTEAFF.

The gene calls are TRBV19 and TRBJ1-5; weak D call: TRBD1 (6 bases). V was shortened by 4 bases and J by 4 bases, with 14 bases between the two germline ends. Germline V gives CDR1 LNHDA, CDR2 SQIVND (reference sequence). The CDR3 is 15 residues long. CDR3 in DNA: TGTGCCAGTAGTACCTGGGGCCAGGGGAATCAGCCCCAGCATTTT. Protein sequence: CASSTWGQGNQPQHF.

The chain has TRBV11-3 and TRBJ2-7; 14 bases are a match to TRBD2. The V gene end was trimmed by 3 bases and the J gene end by 2 bases; junction bases not matched to a gene: 6. The CDR3 loop spans 17 amino acids. Germline CDR1 is SGHNT and CDR2 is YENEEA. CDR3 region: CASSFGLAGGRAYEQYF. The CDR3, as DNA: TGTGCCAGCAGCTTTGGACTAGCGGGGGGCCGGGCCTACGAGCAGTACTTC.

J is TRBJ2-1 and V is TRBV18; D remains unclear. The germline gives CDR1 KGHSH, CDR2 LQKENI. The CDR3 totals 13 residues. V shed 4 bases and J shed 5 bases, with 9 bases lying between them. The CDR3 spells CASSHPWHNEQFF. The CDR3 DNA follows: TGTGCCAGCTCACATCCGTGGCACAATGAGCAGTTCTTC.

This clone was seen once. This chain joins TRBV7-9 and TRBJ2-7, with 8 bases aligning to TRBD2. CDR1 is SEHNR and CDR2 is FQNEAQ in the germline V gene (reference sequence). With V trimmed by 8 bases and J by 4 bases, 7 bases remained unmatched. The CDR3 contains 13 residues. The CDR3: CASSGLEGYEQYF. CDR3 coding DNA: TGTGCCAGCTCGGGACTAGAGGGGTACGAGCAGTACTTC.

The chain links TRBV2 to TRBJ2-3, with a weak D call TRBD2 (5 bases). The V and J ends lost 1 base and 2 bases respectively, with 10 bases between them. CDR1 and CDR2 from the germline V gene are SNHLY and FYNNEI. The CDR3 is 15 residues long. The CDR3 bases are TGTGCCAGCAGTGAAGGATTAGGACTCACAGATACGCAGTATTTT. Protein product: CASSEGLGLTDTQYF.

The chain has TRBV19 and TRBJ1-5; 11 bases fit TRBD1. This CDR3 has 15 amino acids. Trimming at V came to 5 bases and at J to 1 base, leaving 1 base not matched to a gene. CDR1 is LNHDA, CDR2 SQIVND, per germline (reference sequence). CDR3 region: CASSGTGGSNQPQHF. DNA for the CDR3: TGTGCCAGTAGTGGGACAGGGGGGAGCAATCAGCCCCAGCATTTT.

This sequence joins TRBV5-4 and TRBJ1-5, with a weak D call TRBD1 (6 bases). Trimming pared 3 bases from V and 4 bases from J, leaving 20 bases between. From germline, CDR1 is SGHNT and CDR2 YYREEE (reference sequence). CDR3 size: 17 residues. The CDR3 sequence is CASSSDLRQVCNQPQHF. In DNA, the CDR3 is TGTGCCAGCAGCTCGGATCTCCGACAGGTTTGTAATCAGCCCCAGCATTTT.

The gene calls are TRBV6-1 and TRBJ2-3, with D hard to call. This CDR3 has 17 amino acids. Germline V lookup: CDR1 MNHNS, CDR2 SASEGT. V was trimmed by 0 bases and J by 0 bases, leaving 13 bases between them. In DNA, the CDR3 is TGTGCCAGCAGTGAAGCGCTCCCCCAGATTAGCACAGATACGCAGTATTTT. This translates into CASSEALPQISTDTQYF.